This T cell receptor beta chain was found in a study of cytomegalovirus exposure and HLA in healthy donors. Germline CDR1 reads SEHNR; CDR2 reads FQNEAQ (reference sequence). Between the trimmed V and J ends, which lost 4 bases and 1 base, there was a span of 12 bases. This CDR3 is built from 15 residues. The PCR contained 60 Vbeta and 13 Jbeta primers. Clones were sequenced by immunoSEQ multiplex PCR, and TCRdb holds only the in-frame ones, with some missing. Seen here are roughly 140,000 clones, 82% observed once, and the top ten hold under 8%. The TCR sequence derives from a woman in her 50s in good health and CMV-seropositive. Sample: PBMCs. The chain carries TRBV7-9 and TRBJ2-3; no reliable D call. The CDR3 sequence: CASSSVRIGTDTQYF. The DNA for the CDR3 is TGTGCCAGCAGCTCCGTTAGAATAGGCACAGATACGCAGTATTTT.